These 5 T cell receptor beta chains originate from one sample sequenced in a study of T cells in Graves' hyperthyroidism and ophthalmopathy. The TCR beta CDR3 regions underwent amplification using RNA transcripts as the source. RT-PCR in the first round (using the HTBI primer set) targeted the TCR CDR3. One entry per CDR3 protein results from TCRdb running MiXCR on the multiplex PCR reads. The data show hundreds of thousands of distinct CDR3 sequences, with about 24% seen just once and 10% to 12% held by the top ten. Sequenced material: blood. These receptors originate from a woman in her twenties or thirties with Graves' ophthalmopathy.

The rearrangement joins TRBV27 to TRBJ1-6, with D perhaps matching TRBD1 (6 bases). CDR3 size: 15 residues. V was trimmed by 6 bases and J by 1 base, leaving 10 bases between them. Germline CDR1 is MNHEY and CDR2 is SMNVEV (reference sequence). The CDR3 DNA is TGTGCCAGCAGGTACAGGGCGTCCTATAATTCACCCCTCCACTTT. This gives the protein CASRYRASYNSPLHF.

This clonotype has just a few counts. The chain joins TRBV2 to TRBJ2-2; 8 bases line up with TRBD1. CDR1 and CDR2 from the germline V gene are SNHLY and FYNNEI. CDR3 size: 14 residues. V was pared by 6 bases and J by 7 bases, with 7 bases of the junction left unmatched. CDR3 coding DNA: TGTGCCAGCAGACGGGACAGGCCCCTCGGGGAGCTGTTTTTT. It codes for CASRRDRPLGELFF.

The J gene is TRBJ1-5, the V gene TRBV11-2; 7 nucleotides line up with TRBD1. The germline CDR1 and CDR2 sequences are SGHAT and FQNNGV. This CDR3 contains 16 residues. With 0 bases clipped from V and 7 bases from J, the junction kept 9 bases outside the gene matches. CDR3 sequence reads: CASSLEISGGGQPQHF. CDR3 in DNA: TGTGCCAGCAGCTTAGAGATTTCAGGGGGTGGCCAGCCCCAGCATTTT.

This clonotype was detected many times. The chain recombines TRBV7-3 with TRBJ2-7; D remains ambiguous. CDR3 size: 13 residues. Trimming left V 2 bases short and J 3 bases short, with 8 bases between. Germline-derived CDR1 and CDR2 are SGHTA and FQGTGA. The CDR3 DNA reads TGTGCCAGCAGCTTAGGGTCCAACTACGAGCAGTACTTC. Amino acids: CASSLGSNYEQYF. The whole variable domain, filled in from reference TRBV7-3 and TRBJ2-7, reads GAGVSQTPSNKVTEKGKYVELRCDPISGHTALYWYRQSLGQGPEFLIYFQGTGAADDSGLPNDRFFAVRPEGSVSTLKIQRTERGDSAVYLCASSLGSNYEQYFGPGTRLTVT.

CDR3 in amino acids: CASSEGGWGGETQYF. In DNA form, the CDR3 reads TGTGCCAGCAGTGAGGGCGGGTGGGGAGGAGAGACCCAGTACTTC. The chain is built from TRBV2 and TRBJ2-5, with D maybe TRBD2 (6 bases). CDR1 is SNHLY, CDR2 FYNNEI, per germline. The V end lost 3 bases, the J end lost 4 bases, and 15 bases lay between the germline ends. The CDR3 extends over 15 amino acids.